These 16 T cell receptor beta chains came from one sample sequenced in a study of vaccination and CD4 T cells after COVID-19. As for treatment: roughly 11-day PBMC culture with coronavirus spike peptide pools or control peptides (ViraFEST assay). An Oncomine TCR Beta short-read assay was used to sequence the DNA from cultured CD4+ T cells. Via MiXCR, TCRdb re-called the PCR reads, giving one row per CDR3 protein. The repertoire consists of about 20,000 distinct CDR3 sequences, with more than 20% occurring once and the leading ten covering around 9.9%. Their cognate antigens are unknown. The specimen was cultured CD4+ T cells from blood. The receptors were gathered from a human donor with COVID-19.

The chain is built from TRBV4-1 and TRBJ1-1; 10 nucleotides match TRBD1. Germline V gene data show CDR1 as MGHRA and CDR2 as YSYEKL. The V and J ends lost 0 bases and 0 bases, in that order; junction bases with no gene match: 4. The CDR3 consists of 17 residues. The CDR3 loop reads CASSQDGTGAMNTEAFF. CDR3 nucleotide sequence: TGCGCCAGCAGCCAAGACGGGACAGGGGCTATGAACACTGAAGCTTTCTTT.

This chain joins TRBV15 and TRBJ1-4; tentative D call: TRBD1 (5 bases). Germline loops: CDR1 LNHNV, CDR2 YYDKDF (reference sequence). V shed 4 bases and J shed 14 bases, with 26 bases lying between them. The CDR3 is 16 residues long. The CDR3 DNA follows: TGTGCCACCAGCATGGTCGGGGCCGCACGAATGAAAAGTCTGTTTTTT. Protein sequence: CATSMVGAARMKSLFF.

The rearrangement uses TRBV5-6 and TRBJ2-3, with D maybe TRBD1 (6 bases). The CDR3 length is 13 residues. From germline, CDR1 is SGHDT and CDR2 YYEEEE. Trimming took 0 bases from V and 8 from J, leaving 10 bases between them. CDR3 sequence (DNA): TGTGCCAGCAGCTTGGCAGGGGCCGGTACGCAGTATTTT. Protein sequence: CASSLAGAGTQYF. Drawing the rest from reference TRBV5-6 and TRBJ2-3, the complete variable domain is DAGVTQSPTHLIKTRGQQVTLRCSPKSGHDTVSWYQQALGQGPQFIFQYYEEEERQRGNFPDRFSGHQFPNYSSELNVNALLLGDSALYLCASSLAGAGTQYFGPGTRLTVL.

The chain's CDR3 is CATSRVPDWTEAFF. CDR3 sequence (DNA): TGTGCCACCAGCAGAGTCCCCGACTGGACCGAAGCTTTCTTT. The V and J genes are TRBV15 and TRBJ1-1; D remains unclear. This CDR3 is built from 14 residues. Germline CDR1 reads LNHNV; CDR2 reads YYDKDF (reference sequence). Trimming removed 1 base at V and 8 bases at J, with 14 bases between. Together with reference TRBV15 and TRBJ1-1, the CDR3 gives the full variable domain: DAMVIQNPRYQVTQFGKPVTLSCSQTLNHNVMYWYQQKSSQAPKLLFHYYDKDFNNEADTPDNFQSRRPNTSFCFLDIRSPGLGDTAMYLCATSRVPDWTEAFFGQGTRLTVV.

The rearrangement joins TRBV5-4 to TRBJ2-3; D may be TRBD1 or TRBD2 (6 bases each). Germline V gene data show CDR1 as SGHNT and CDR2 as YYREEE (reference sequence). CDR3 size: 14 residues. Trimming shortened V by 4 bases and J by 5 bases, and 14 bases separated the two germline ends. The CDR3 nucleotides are TGTGCCAGCAGCGTGCGAGGGGGGCTAGATACGCAGTATTTT. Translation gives CASSVRGGLDTQYF.

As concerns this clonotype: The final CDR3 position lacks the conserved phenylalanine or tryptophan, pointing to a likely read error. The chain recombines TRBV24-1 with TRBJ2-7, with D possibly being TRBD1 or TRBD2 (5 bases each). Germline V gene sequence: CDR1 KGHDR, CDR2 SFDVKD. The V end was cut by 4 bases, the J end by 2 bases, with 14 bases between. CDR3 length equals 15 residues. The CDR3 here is CATSDHGTPPYEQYS. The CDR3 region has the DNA TGTGCCACCAGTGACCACGGGACCCCGCCCTACGAGCAGTACTCC.

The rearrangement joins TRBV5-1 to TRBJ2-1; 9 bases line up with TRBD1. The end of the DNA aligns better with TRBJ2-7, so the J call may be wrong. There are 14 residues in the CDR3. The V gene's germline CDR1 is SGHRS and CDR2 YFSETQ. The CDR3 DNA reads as TGCGCCAGCAGCCCCACGACAGGGGGAGACGAGCAGTACTTC. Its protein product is CASSPTTGGDEQYF.

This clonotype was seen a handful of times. The CDR3 is CASTIEGGRTGELFF. The CDR3 coding sequence is TGTGCCAGTACCATCGAGGGGGGGAGGACCGGGGAGCTGTTTTTT. The chain recombines TRBV19 with TRBJ2-2, with D possibly matching TRBD2 (7 bases). The germline V gene has CDR1 LNHDA and CDR2 SQIVND (reference sequence). The CDR3 has 15 amino acids. The V and J ends lost 7 bases and 5 bases respectively, with 17 bases between them.

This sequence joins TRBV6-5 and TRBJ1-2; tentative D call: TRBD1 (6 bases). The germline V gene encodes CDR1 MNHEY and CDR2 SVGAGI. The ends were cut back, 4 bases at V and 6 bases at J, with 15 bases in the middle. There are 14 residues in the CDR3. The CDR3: CASSLSGDRDGYTF. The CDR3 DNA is TGTGCCAGCAGTTTGTCAGGGGATAGGGATGGCTACACCTTC.

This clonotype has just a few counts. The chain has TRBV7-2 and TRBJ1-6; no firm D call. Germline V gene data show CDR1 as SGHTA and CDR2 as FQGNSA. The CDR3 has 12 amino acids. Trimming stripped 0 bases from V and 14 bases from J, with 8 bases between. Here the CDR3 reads CASSLALGSLHF. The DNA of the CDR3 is TGTGCCAGCAGCTTAGCACTCGGATCCCTCCACTTT.

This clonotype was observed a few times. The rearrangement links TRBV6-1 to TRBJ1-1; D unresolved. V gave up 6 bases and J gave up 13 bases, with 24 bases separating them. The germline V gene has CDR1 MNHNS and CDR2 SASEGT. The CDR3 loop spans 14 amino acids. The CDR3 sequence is CASRAGVKALSGFF. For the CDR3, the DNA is TGTGCCAGCAGGGCCGGGGTGAAGGCTCTGAGTGGTTTCTTT.

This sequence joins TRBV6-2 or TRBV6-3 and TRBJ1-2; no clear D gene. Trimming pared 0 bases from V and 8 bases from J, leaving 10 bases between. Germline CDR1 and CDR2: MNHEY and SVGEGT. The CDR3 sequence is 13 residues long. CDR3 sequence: CASSYSGLGGYTF. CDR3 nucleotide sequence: TGTGCCAGCAGTTACTCGGGCCTAGGAGGCTACACCTTC.

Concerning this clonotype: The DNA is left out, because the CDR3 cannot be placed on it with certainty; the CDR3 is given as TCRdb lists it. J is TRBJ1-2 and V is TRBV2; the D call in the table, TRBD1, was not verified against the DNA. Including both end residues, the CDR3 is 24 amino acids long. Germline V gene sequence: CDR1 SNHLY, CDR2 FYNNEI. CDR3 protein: CASTNQTSMYLCASSRQGTHGYTF.

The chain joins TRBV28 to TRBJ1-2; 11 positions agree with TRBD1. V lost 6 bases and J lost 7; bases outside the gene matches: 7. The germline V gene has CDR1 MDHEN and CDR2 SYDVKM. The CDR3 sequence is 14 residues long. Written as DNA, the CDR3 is TGTGCCAGCAGAACCTCCGGGACAGGGGGTGGCTACACCTTC. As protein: CASRTSGTGGGYTF.

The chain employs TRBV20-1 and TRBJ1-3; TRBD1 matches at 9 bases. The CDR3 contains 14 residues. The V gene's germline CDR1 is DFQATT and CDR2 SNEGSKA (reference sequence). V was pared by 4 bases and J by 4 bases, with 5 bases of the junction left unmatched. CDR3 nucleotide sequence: TGCAGTGCTAACAGGGGGCAAACGGGAAACACCATATATTTT. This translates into CSANRGQTGNTIYF.

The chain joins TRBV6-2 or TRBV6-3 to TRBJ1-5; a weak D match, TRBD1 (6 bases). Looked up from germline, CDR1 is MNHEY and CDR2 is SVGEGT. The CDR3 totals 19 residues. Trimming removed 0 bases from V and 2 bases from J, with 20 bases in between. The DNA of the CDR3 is TGTGCCAGCAGTTACTCTTTGGGGCAGGGGAAGAGGGGCAATCAGCCCCAGCATTTT. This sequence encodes CASSYSLGQGKRGNQPQHF.